Given below is one T cell receptor beta chain in context. The antigen it binds to is not known. No clone much larger than this one lies a single base away; base qualities are absent. Mismatch repair deficiency in every enrolled patient was established by polymerase chain reaction or immunohistochemistry. TCR sequencing was performed for a few patients who responded to pembrolizumab therapy. In the phase II trial, pembrolizumab PD-1 blockade was tested prospectively in advanced mismatch repair-deficient cancers, no matter which tissue of origin the cancers came from. Peripheral blood T cell samples were serially collected before and at multiple times after PD-1 blockade was started. Blood sampling times were expressed in weeks after the first pembrolizumab dose. This record comes from a study of PD-1 blockade in mismatch repair-deficient tumors (dated 2017 in TCRdb). Study-wide context: Between late 2013 and 2016, the trial enrolled 75 to 95 consecutive patients with approximately 13 types of mismatch repair-deficient cancer, all of whom had received prior treatment and were progressing. Tumor-associated T cell clones were tracked in the peripheral blood of patients responding to PD-1 blockade by deep sequencing of TCR CDR3 regions.

Study-wide conclusions, independent of this receptor: Rapid expansion after pembrolizumab followed by contraction, generally before radiologic responses, was shown by tumor-resident clones, which were often undetectable in blood before treatment.

CDR1 and CDR2, per the germline V gene (reference sequence), are LNHDA and SQIVND. V is pared back by 4 bases and J by 11 bases, with 29 bases lying between the germline termini. Measured from the cysteine to the phenylalanine, the CDR3 is 17 residues long. Just the 51-base CDR3 DNA is kept, in frame starting at base 1. Library preparation employed the immunoSEQ multiplex PCR assay. Sourced from immuneACCESS, this table was stored by TCRdb with only in-frame sequences that have V and J called. A share of the clones is absent; for the studies checked, an unresolved V gene accounts for under half, and the remainder has no known explanation. The sample records about 38,000 clones, around 84% of which are singletons. Nearly 4% of the sample belongs to the ten largest clones.

The receptor was derived from an adult with mismatch repair-deficient cancer. The starting material was peripheral blood, obtained roughly 75 weeks after starting pembrolizumab. The V and J genes are TRBV19 and TRBJ1-1; the D gene is possibly TRBD1, with 5 bases matching. This receptor has the CDR3 CASSKKRMMGTPLGAFF. The base sequence is TGTGCCAGTAGTAAGAAACGAATGATGGGGACTCCCCTGGGGGCTTTCTTT.